The rows below give T cell receptor beta chains drawn from one sample of a study of blood T cell repertoires in COVID-19. Sequencing used immunoSEQ multiplex PCR; TCRdb keeps in-frame clones, though not all of them. There are hundreds of thousands of clones in the sample; roughly nine tenths occur only once, and 0.95% to 1.2% lies in the top ten. Material for sequencing was PBMCs or T cells enriched from blood (not recorded which). Receptors originate from a man aged 25 to 45 who had recovered from COVID-19. Both conserved end residues are part of each CDR3. D genes are given only for firm matches. Not every row has a clone size; where given, it reads once, few, many or a size class.

V: TRBV28
size: .
D: .
J: TRBJ2-5
CDR3: CASHGASDQETQYF
DNA: TGTGCCAGCCATGGGGCTAGCGATCAAGAGACCCAGTACTTC

V: TRBV28
size: once
D: TRBD1
J: TRBJ2-4
CDR3: CASSLPGQGLTKNIQYF
DNA: TGTGCCAGCAGTTTACCTGGACAGGGGCTAACAAAAAACATTCAGTACTTC

V: TRBV2
size: .
D: .
J: TRBJ2-2
CDR3: CASSDETGQTGELFF
DNA: TGTGCCAGCAGTGATGAGACAGGACAAACCGGGGAGCTGTTTTTT

V: TRBV5-1
size: .
D: .
J: TRBJ1-2
CDR3: CASSSPGQGGYGYTF
DNA: TGCGCCAGCAGCAGCCCAGGACAAGGGGGATATGGCTACACCTTC

V: TRBV11-2
size: .
D: TRBD2
J: TRBJ2-1
CDR3: CASSRDYQDNEQFF
DNA: TGTGCCAGCAGTCGGGACTATCAGGACAATGAGCAGTTCTTC

V: TRBV7-6
size: .
D: TRBD1
J: TRBJ2-7
CDR3: CASSLTGTASSYEQYF
DNA: TGTGCCAGCAGCTTAACTGGGACAGCAAGCTCCTACGAGCAGTACTTC

V: TRBV5-1
size: .
D: TRBD1
J: TRBJ2-3
CDR3: CASSSYGTGYTDTQYF
DNA: TGCGCCAGCAGCTCCTACGGGACAGGGTACACAGATACGCAGTATTTT

V: TRBV20-1
size: .
D: .
J: TRBJ2-2
CDR3: CSAASFGELFF
DNA: TGCAGTGCAGCTAGCTTCGGGGAGCTGTTTTTT

V: TRBV28
size: .
D: .
J: TRBJ1-2
CDR3: CASSLPTSGVYGYTF
DNA: TGTGCCAGCAGTTTACCTACGTCAGGGGTTTATGGCTACACCTTC

V: TRBV29-1
size: once
D: .
J: TRBJ1-5
CDR3: CSVGGRGGQPQHF
DNA: TGCAGCGTTGGAGGGAGGGGTGGTCAGCCCCAGCATTTT

V: TRBV10-1
size: .
D: TRBD1
J: TRBJ2-1
CDR3: CASSESGTGFYNEQFF
DNA: TGCGCCAGCAGTGAGTCCGGGACAGGGTTCTACAATGAGCAGTTCTTC

V: TRBV6-5
size: .
D: .
J: TRBJ2-7
CDR3: CATGKERVSYEQYF
DNA: TGTGCCACGGGGAAGGAGCGGGTATCCTACGAGCAGTACTTC

V: TRBV11-2
size: .
D: .
J: TRBJ2-3
CDR3: CASSRGTYKSTDTQYF
DNA: TGTGCCAGCAGCCGCGGGACGTACAAGAGCACAGATACGCAGTATTTT

V: TRBV12-3/TRBV12-4
size: .
D: .
J: TRBJ1-4
CDR3: CASSPTLGGRVFF
DNA: TGTGCCAGCAGTCCAACCCTGGGGGGGAGAGTGTTTTTT

V: TRBV15
size: .
D: .
J: TRBJ1-2
CDR3: CATSRDTTEHGYTF
DNA: TGTGCCACCAGCAGAGATACGACTGAACATGGCTACACCTTC

V: TRBV28
size: .
D: .
J: TRBJ2-5
CDR3: CASSSQETQYF
DNA: TGTGCCAGCAGCTCTCAAGAGACCCAGTACTTC

V: TRBV18
size: .
D: TRBD2
J: TRBJ2-1
CDR3: CASSPTGRTSYNEQFF
DNA: TGTGCCAGCTCACCAACCGGGAGGACCTCCTACAATGAGCAGTTCTTC

V: TRBV12-3/TRBV12-4
size: .
D: .
J: TRBJ2-5
CDR3: CASRIGGLETQYF
DNA: TGTGCCAGCAGGATTGGGGGCTTAGAGACCCAGTACTTC

V: TRBV7-2
size: .
D: TRBD2
J: TRBJ2-5
CDR3: CASSMTSGDQETQYF
DNA: TGTGCCAGCAGCATGACTAGCGGGGACCAAGAGACCCAGTACTTC

V: TRBV5-4
size: once
D: TRBD2
J: TRBJ2-3
CDR3: CASSLALAGLTDTQYF
DNA: TGTGCCAGCAGCTTGGCTCTAGCGGGACTCACAGATACGCAGTATTTT

V: TRBV2
size: .
D: TRBD1
J: TRBJ1-5
CDR3: CASTRDRDQPQHF
DNA: TGTGCCAGCACCAGGGACAGGGATCAGCCCCAGCATTTT

V: TRBV7-9
size: .
D: .
J: TRBJ1-1
CDR3: CASSLGQNTEAFF
DNA: TGTGCCAGCAGCTTAGGACAGAACACTGAAGCTTTCTTT

V: TRBV27
size: .
D: .
J: TRBJ1-6
CDR3: CASSLVIVNSPLHF
DNA: TGTGCCAGCAGTTTAGTAATAGTCAATTCACCCCTCCACTTT

V: TRBV3-1/TRBV3-2
size: once
D: TRBD2
J: TRBJ2-7
CDR3: CASSQEIAGGEQYF
DNA: TGTGCCAGCAGCCAAGAGATAGCGGGAGGTGAGCAGTACTTC

V: TRBV6-5
size: .
D: .
J: TRBJ1-3
CDR3: CASTAGYSGNTIYF
DNA: TGTGCCAGCACCGCAGGTTACTCTGGAAACACCATATATTTT

V: TRBV12-3/TRBV12-4
size: .
D: .
J: TRBJ1-1
CDR3: CASSFPSTEAFF
DNA: TGTGCCAGCAGTTTTCCCAGTACTGAAGCTTTCTTT

V: TRBV2
size: .
D: .
J: TRBJ2-2
CDR3: CASTRGTGELFF
DNA: TGTGCCAGCACCCGGGGAACCGGGGAGCTGTTTTTT

V: TRBV9
size: many
D: TRBD1
J: TRBJ1-2
CDR3: CASSPSTGGWYGYTF
DNA: TGTGCCAGCAGCCCCTCGACAGGGGGCTGGTATGGCTACACCTTC

V: TRBV12-5
size: .
D: .
J: TRBJ2-2
CDR3: CASGLQGGWNTGELFF
DNA: TGTGCTAGTGGACTCCAGGGGGGATGGAACACCGGGGAGCTGTTTTTT

V: TRBV15
size: once
D: TRBD1
J: TRBJ2-2
CDR3: CATSRISTGVTGELFF
DNA: TGTGCCACCAGCCGAATTTCGACAGGGGTCACCGGGGAGCTGTTTTTT

V: TRBV2
size: .
D: .
J: TRBJ2-7
CDR3: CASSEASGGGYEQYF
DNA: TGTGCCAGCAGTGAAGCTTCAGGAGGCGGCTACGAGCAGTACTTC

V: TRBV21-1
size: .
D: .
J: TRBJ1-3
CDR3: CASSKAMGQAPGTGNTIYF
DNA: TGTGCCAGCAGCAAAGCGATGGGACAGGCCCCGGGAACTGGAAACACCATATATTTT

V: TRBV30
size: .
D: .
J: TRBJ2-3
CDR3: CACSLGADTQYF
DNA: TGTGCCTGCTCTCTTGGGGCTGATACGCAGTATTTT

V: TRBV4-2
size: few
D: TRBD2
J: TRBJ2-1
CDR3: CASSQDRGGSILRNEQFF
DNA: TGTGCCAGCAGCCAAGATCGGGGCGGGAGTATTCTTAGGAATGAGCAGTTCTTC

V: TRBV10-2
size: .
D: .
J: TRBJ2-3
CDR3: CASTVGAGTDTQYF
DNA: TGCGCCAGCACAGTGGGGGCAGGCACAGATACGCAGTATTTT

V: TRBV7-2
size: .
D: .
J: TRBJ2-3
CDR3: CASSTGRGTDTQYF
DNA: TGTGCCAGCAGCACGGGGCGGGGTACAGATACGCAGTATTTT

V: TRBV7-2
size: .
D: TRBD1
J: TRBJ2-1
CDR3: CASSLRTGGHNEQFF
DNA: TGTGCCAGCAGCTTAAGGACAGGGGGCCACAATGAGCAGTTCTTC

V: TRBV3-1/TRBV3-2
size: .
D: TRBD2
J: TRBJ2-7
CDR3: CASSPLAGGLAYEQYF
DNA: TGTGCCAGCAGCCCTCTAGCGGGAGGGTTGGCCTACGAGCAGTACTTC

V: TRBV10-3
size: .
D: .
J: TRBJ1-1
CDR3: CAISLGRDRTEAFF
DNA: TGTGCCATCAGTTTAGGCAGGGATCGCACTGAAGCTTTCTTT

V: TRBV11-2
size: .
D: TRBD2
J: TRBJ2-1
CDR3: CASSLRAGGSSYNEQFF
DNA: TGTGCCAGCAGCTTAAGAGCGGGGGGAAGCTCCTACAATGAGCAGTTCTTC

V: TRBV28
size: .
D: .
J: TRBJ1-3
CDR3: CASSLSSGAGNTIYF
DNA: TGTGCCAGCAGTTTATCCTCGGGGGCTGGAAACACCATATATTTT

V: TRBV19
size: .
D: TRBD1
J: TRBJ1-5
CDR3: CASSTDRINQPQHF
DNA: TGTGCCAGTAGTACGGACAGGATTAATCAGCCCCAGCATTTT

V: TRBV29-1
size: .
D: .
J: TRBJ1-2
CDR3: CSVELLQEAYGYTF
DNA: TGCAGCGTTGAACTACTCCAGGAGGCCTATGGCTACACCTTC

V: TRBV5-4
size: .
D: .
J: TRBJ2-2
CDR3: CASSGGSRRGQTGELFF
DNA: TGTGCCAGCAGCGGGGGCTCGCGAAGGGGCCAAACCGGGGAGCTGTTTTTT